This record covers a single T cell receptor beta chain. Its antigen is not yet known. Base qualities are not recorded, but no much larger clone differs from it by a single base. This sample was taken from a study of T cells in Graves' hyperthyroidism and ophthalmopathy (dated by TCRdb to the late 2010s). With respect to the entire study: To identify TCR V-J signatures that set the groups apart, the researchers used a discovery cohort of about a hundred patients, made up of 43 with Graves' ophthalmopathy and 55 to 65 with stable Graves' hyperthyroidism. After blood sampling, hyperthyroidism patients were treated with methimazole at a starting dose of 30 mg daily, and ophthalmopathy patients were treated with high-dose intravenous methylprednisolone. TCR Vbeta CDR3 sequencing of approximately 140 peripheral blood samples (approximately 44 ophthalmopathy, 75 or so hyperthyroidism and roughly 17 progressor patients) is reported in the paper. Prospective prediction of ophthalmopathy was tested in an independent validation cohort of approximately 18 hyperthyroidism patients and 17 patients who later progressed to ophthalmopathy. In about six Graves' hyperthyroidism patients, the study also compared T-cell repertoires from thyroid tissue with T-cell repertoires from blood. The 100 or so discovery patients were randomly divided into training and test sets at a 7:3 ratio.

Any patient with an uncontrolled infection, another autoimmune disease, pregnancy or lactation was excluded. Diagnoses relied on clinical symptoms, serum thyroxine and TRAb, thyroid ultrasound and orbital computed tomography. Trizol reagent was used to extract total RNA, and RNA quality was then checked on an Agilent 2100 Bioanalyzer. Broad study findings and their caveats: Blood samples also contained most of the expanded thyroid clonotypes (frequency above 0.001), which suggests that blood repertoires may reflect thyroid immune responses. In validation, progression to ophthalmopathy was predicted by the model with roughly 71% sensitivity and roughly 76% specificity, a median of about 6 months before onset. A model built on a 13 V-J signature distinguished ophthalmopathy from stable hyperthyroidism, reaching 87.88% sensitivity and about 81% specificity in cross-validation and 80%/75% in testing. Sample size was not statistically predetermined, and investigators were not blinded to group allocation.

TCR beta CDR3 regions were amplified from RNA transcripts. The TCR CDR3 was subjected to a first round of RT-PCR using the HTBI primer set and the Qiagen OneStep RT-PCR kit. The libraries were constructed in a second round of multiplex PCR and then size-selected and purified. The libraries were sequenced on an Illumina HiSeq2000 using paired-end 100 bp reads. As for how the authors treated the data: Raw data were processed with SOAPnuke, discarding reads with adapters, uncalled bases, mean Phred below 15, or no exact constant-primer or identifier match. COPE v1.2.5 was used to merge high-quality paired reads, and clonotypes were defined as unique nucleotide sequences. Clonotypes were aligned to IMGT TRBV, TRBD and TRBJ reference segments using MiTCR v1.1. The analysis included only V-J combinations with a frequency above 0.0001, which together covered 99% to 99.2% of the repertoires. A TCS score was defined as the ratio of F50 (clonal expansion) to E x V (chaos), with BLOSUM62-based TCRdist applied between CDR3 peptides within each V-J. Welch's t-statistics and random forest reduced around 510 V-J features to roughly 13, which were used in a naive Bayes classifier (R e1071). Thyroid-blood repertoire similarity was quantified with the Morisita-Horn index. The public sequencing data were trimmed at Q25 with fastp and processed into clonotypes with MiXCR by TCRdb, which kept only in-frame beta chains. Every CDR3 protein is listed once, alongside the most common genes and DNA of its rows. TCRdb's processing, not the study's, gives the V and J calls here. Across this sample there are roughly 500,000 distinct CDR3 sequences, with 40% to 50% seen only once. 44% of the sample goes to the ten largest clones.

The CDR3, from cysteine to phenylalanine, totals 15 residues. CDR3 DNA is the only sequence kept; it has 45 bases, read in frame from the first base. In the germline V gene (reference sequence), CDR1 corresponds to LGHDT and CDR2 to YNNKEL. For this chain, trimming is 4 bases at the V end and 0 bases at the J end, and the number of junction bases without a gene match is 3. Sequencing was carried out using peripheral blood or thyroid tissue (not recorded which). This TCR derives from an adult woman with Graves' disease, either hyperthyroidism or ophthalmopathy (not recorded which). The rearranged chain carries TRBV3-1 and TRBJ2-7; 10 bases in the middle match TRBD2. This receptor carries the CDR3 CASSRASGSSYEQYF. The DNA sequence is TGTGCCAGCAGCCGGGCTAGCGGGAGCTCCTACGAGCAGTACTTC.